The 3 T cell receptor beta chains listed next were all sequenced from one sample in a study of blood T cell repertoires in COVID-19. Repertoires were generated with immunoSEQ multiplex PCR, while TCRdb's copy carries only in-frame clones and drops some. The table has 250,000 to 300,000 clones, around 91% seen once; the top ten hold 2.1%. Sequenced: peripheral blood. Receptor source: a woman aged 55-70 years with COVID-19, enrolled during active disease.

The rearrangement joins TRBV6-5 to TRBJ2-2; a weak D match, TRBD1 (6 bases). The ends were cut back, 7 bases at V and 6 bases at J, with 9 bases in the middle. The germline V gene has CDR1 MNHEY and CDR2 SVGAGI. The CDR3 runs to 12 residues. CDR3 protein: CASTKGAGELFF. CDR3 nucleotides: TGTGCCAGCACCAAGGGGGCCGGGGAGCTGTTTTTT.

Here the CDR3 DNA reads TGTGCCAGCAGCTTCCGGGGGAGCTCCGGTGGCTACACCTTC. Translated: CASSFRGSSGGYTF. The J gene is TRBJ1-2, the V gene TRBV7-9, with D tentatively TRBD1 (5 bases). V was shortened by 3 bases and J by 7 bases, with 15 bases between the two germline ends. The CDR3 totals 14 residues. CDR1 and CDR2 (germline): SEHNR, FQNEAQ (reference sequence).

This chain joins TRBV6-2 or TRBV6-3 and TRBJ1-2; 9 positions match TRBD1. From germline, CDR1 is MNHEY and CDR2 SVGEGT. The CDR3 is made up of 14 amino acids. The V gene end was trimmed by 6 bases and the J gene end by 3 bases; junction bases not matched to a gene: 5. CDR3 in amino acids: CASRPTGGDYGYTF. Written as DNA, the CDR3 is TGTGCCAGCAGACCTACAGGGGGCGACTATGGCTACACCTTC.